This is a list of T cell receptor beta chains from one sample in a study of CD8+CD57+ T cells in acquired aplastic anemia. TCRdb independently ran MiXCR on the reads; one entry per CDR3 protein. The sample contains around 250,000 distinct CDR3 sequences, 45% to 65% of which appear only once. The sample taken for sequencing was sorted CD4+, CD8+, or CD8+CD57+ T cells (not recorded which) from PBMCs. The receptors come from a human donor with severe aplastic anemia or a healthy control (not recorded which). The CDR3 runs from the conserved cysteine through the conserved F or W. The order of the fields is CDR3 protein, CDR3 DNA, clone size, D gene, V gene, J gene. A D gene is named only where the DNA matches it firmly. For some rows the clone size is stated as once, few or many, or as a class when expanded; others skip it.

cdr3_aa: CASSLLSGGRVTQYF; cdr3_nt: TGTGCCAGCAGCCTCCTTTCGGGGGGGCGAGTTACGCAGTATTTT; clone_size: many; d_call: TRBD2; v_call: TRBV14; j_call: TRBJ2-3
cdr3_aa: CAGSLELGDTQYF; cdr3_nt: TGTGCCGGGAGCTTAGAGTTGGGGGATACGCAGTATTTT; clone_size: NA; d_call: NA; v_call: TRBV7-3; j_call: TRBJ2-3
cdr3_aa: CATSDRGLEEAQYF; cdr3_nt: TGTGCCACCAGTGATCGGGGGTTGGAAGAGGCCCAGTACTTC; clone_size: NA; d_call: NA; v_call: TRBV24-1; j_call: TRBJ2-5
cdr3_aa: CASSDSGMNNEQFF; cdr3_nt: TGTGCCAGCAGTGACAGCGGGATGAACAATGAGCAGTTCTTC; clone_size: NA; d_call: TRBD2; v_call: TRBV25-1; j_call: TRBJ2-1
cdr3_aa: CATSRDRRLSYEQYF; cdr3_nt: TGTGCCACCAGCAGAGATAGGAGGCTAAGCTACGAGCAGTACTTC; clone_size: once; d_call: NA; v_call: TRBV15; j_call: TRBJ2-7
cdr3_aa: CASSQTLGDGGYTF; cdr3_nt: TGTGCCAGCTCACAGACCCTAGGGGATGGTGGCTACACCTTC; clone_size: many; d_call: NA; v_call: TRBV18; j_call: TRBJ1-2
cdr3_aa: CASSSAGTGSGQPQHF; cdr3_nt: TGTGCCAGTAGTAGCGCTGGGACAGGGTCGGGTCAGCCCCAGCATTTT; clone_size: many; d_call: TRBD1; v_call: TRBV19; j_call: TRBJ1-5
cdr3_aa: CSVGERVIQETQYF; cdr3_nt: TGCAGCGTTGGGGAAAGAGTTATACAAGAGACCCAGTACTTC; clone_size: few; d_call: NA; v_call: TRBV29-1; j_call: TRBJ2-5
cdr3_aa: CSVRGQAYEQYF; cdr3_nt: TGCAGCGTTCGAGGACAGGCCTACGAGCAGTACTTC; clone_size: few; d_call: TRBD1; v_call: TRBV20-1; j_call: TRBJ2-7
cdr3_aa: CASSSPHRATYEQYF; cdr3_nt: TGTGCCAGCAGTTCCCCGCACAGGGCCACCTACGAGCAGTACTTC; clone_size: NA; d_call: NA; v_call: TRBV10-3; j_call: TRBJ2-7
cdr3_aa: CASSIAGPGELFF; cdr3_nt: TGTGCCAGTAGTATAGCAGGGCCCGGGGAGCTGTTTTTT; clone_size: NA; d_call: NA; v_call: TRBV19; j_call: TRBJ2-2
cdr3_aa: CASSYLLGQVYEQYF; cdr3_nt: TGTGCCAGCAGCTACTTGTTGGGACAGGTCTACGAGCAGTACTTC; clone_size: NA; d_call: TRBD1; v_call: TRBV14; j_call: TRBJ2-7
cdr3_aa: CASSLAGLARKEAQYF; cdr3_nt: TGCGCCAGCAGCTTGGCCGGACTAGCAAGGAAAGAGGCCCAGTACTTC; clone_size: NA; d_call: TRBD2; v_call: TRBV5-1; j_call: TRBJ2-5
cdr3_aa: CATSTGTGVGTEAFF; cdr3_nt: TGTGCCACCAGCACAGGGACAGGAGTGGGCACTGAAGCTTTCTTT; clone_size: NA; d_call: TRBD1; v_call: TRBV24-1; j_call: TRBJ1-1
cdr3_aa: CATPRGVTDTQYF; cdr3_nt: TGTGCCACCCCAAGGGGGGTAACAGATACGCAGTATTTT; clone_size: NA; d_call: NA; v_call: TRBV7-9; j_call: TRBJ2-3
cdr3_aa: CATSDKRSAGQGQETQYF; cdr3_nt: TGTGCCACCAGTGACAAGAGATCTGCGGGACAGGGGCAAGAGACCCAGTACTTC; clone_size: NA; d_call: TRBD1; v_call: TRBV24-1; j_call: TRBJ2-5
cdr3_aa: CAGSPGDRGHEQYF; cdr3_nt: TGTGCCGGCTCCCCTGGGGACAGGGGGCACGAGCAGTACTTC; clone_size: many; d_call: TRBD1; v_call: TRBV6-6; j_call: TRBJ2-7
cdr3_aa: CASSLAIRGADTF; cdr3_nt: TGTGCCAGCAGCTTAGCGATAAGGGGCGCAGACACCTTC; clone_size: NA; d_call: NA; v_call: TRBV7-9; j_call: TRBJ1-2
cdr3_aa: CASSVVASGRARYEQFF; cdr3_nt: TGTGCCAGCAGCGTAGTAGCTAGCGGGAGGGCCCGGTATGAGCAGTTCTTC; clone_size: NA; d_call: TRBD2; v_call: TRBV9; j_call: TRBJ2-1
cdr3_aa: CASRGETSTDTQYF; cdr3_nt: TGCGCCAGCAGAGGGGAGACTAGCACAGATACGCAGTATTTT; clone_size: NA; d_call: NA; v_call: TRBV5-1; j_call: TRBJ2-3
cdr3_aa: CASSEIGDGSPLHF; cdr3_nt: TGTGCCAGCAGTGAAATAGGGGATGGTTCACCCCTCCACTTT; clone_size: NA; d_call: NA; v_call: TRBV6-1; j_call: TRBJ1-6
cdr3_aa: CASSLSRQGSGNTIYF; cdr3_nt: TGCGCCAGCAGCCTAAGCCGACAGGGCTCTGGAAACACCATATATTTT; clone_size: many; d_call: TRBD1; v_call: TRBV5-1; j_call: TRBJ1-3